The 4 T cell receptor beta chains below all came from one sample that was sequenced in a study of CD8 T cell repertoires and HIV-1 epitope variants. Antigens for these TCRs are unknown. The repertoire was sequenced with immunoSEQ multiplex PCR; TCRdb's copy has only in-frame clones and lacks some. This table has around 2,000 clones, approximately 76% appearing once. The sequenced sample consisted of cultured CD8+ T cells derived from PBMCs. These receptors were taken from a male donor with HIV.

The CDR3 is CASSSDSYEQYF. CDR3 nucleotide sequence: TGTGCCAGCAGTTCAGACTCCTACGAGCAGTACTTC. The chain has TRBV28 and TRBJ2-7; D is uncertain. Trimming cost V 4 bases and J 0 bases, with 4 bases left between them. The CDR3 is 12 residues long. Germline CDR1 is MDHEN and CDR2 is SYDVKM.

V and J are TRBV2 and TRBJ2-1; D gene unclear. V was clipped by 0 bases and J by 3 bases, with 6 bases between them. Germline V gives CDR1 SNHLY, CDR2 FYNNEI. This CDR3 is built from 14 residues. The CDR3 DNA reads TGTGCCAGCAGTGAAGCGGGCGGCTACAATGAGCAGTTCTTC. It is translated as CASSEAGGYNEQFF.

The V call is TRBV7-9, the J call TRBJ2-5; D may correspond to TRBD1 or TRBD2 (5 bases each). Germline CDR1 SEHNR, CDR2 FQNEAQ (reference sequence). V lost 6 bases and J 2 bases, leaving 19 bases between the germline ends. The CDR3 has 16 amino acids. This CDR3 is CASSPVPGRRQETQYF. CDR3 bases: TGTGCCAGCAGTCCTGTCCCGGGACGTAGACAAGAGACCCAGTACTTC.

The chain combines TRBV28 with TRBJ2-1; D is undetermined. Trimming stripped 5 bases from V and 6 bases from J, with 14 bases between. CDR3 size: 14 residues. The germline gives CDR1 MDHEN, CDR2 SYDVKM. This CDR3 reads CASSKPLGFNEQFF. CDR3 bases: TGTGCCAGCAGTAAACCTCTAGGATTCAATGAGCAGTTCTTC.